A selection of T cell receptor beta chains follows, all from one sample in a study of response to subunit inactivated influenza vaccine. TCRdb analysed the RT-PCR reads with MiXCR anew, one entry per CDR3 protein. The data show 650,000 to 850,000 distinct CDR3 sequences, approximately 15% seen once. Sample: PBMCs from blood, taken 14 days before vaccination. The receptors were gathered from a man aged 45-65 years who received an inactivated influenza vaccine. CDR3s include the opening cysteine and the closing phenylalanine or tryptophan. D genes are given only for firm matches. Clone size is given for some rows only: seen once, a few or many times, or a class if the clone is expanded.

D | J | V | size | DNA | CDR3
. | TRBJ1-6 | TRBV9 | . | TGTGCCAGCAGCGTAGCGGGCAGGGATAATTCACCCCTCCACTTT | CASSVAGRDNSPLHF
TRBD1 | TRBJ2-1 | TRBV28 | many | TGTGCCAGCAGCCTACTAACATCGACAGGGTTAGGCCATGAGCAGTTCTTC | CASSLLTSTGLGHEQFF
. | TRBJ2-7 | TRBV6-2/TRBV6-3 | . | TGTGCCAGCACCCTGACCCCGAGCTCCTACGAGCAGTACTTC | CASTLTPSSYEQYF
. | TRBJ1-5 | TRBV4-3 | many | TGCGCCAGCAGCCAAAGCTTCAGGACATACAATCAGCCCCAGCATTTT | CASSQSFRTYNQPQHF
. | TRBJ1-1 | TRBV5-1 | few | TGCGCCAGCAGCTTGGTGAGCCAGATGAACACTGAAGCTTTCTTT | CASSLVSQMNTEAFF
. | TRBJ2-5 | TRBV7-9 | many | TGTGCCAGCAGCTTAGTCCAGGCAGGAGAGACCCAGTACTTC | CASSLVQAGETQYF
. | TRBJ2-2 | TRBV20-1 | few | TGCAGTGCTAGAACTCCTAAGGTGTCCGGGGAGCTGTTTTTT | CSARTPKVSGELFF
. | TRBJ2-1 | TRBV7-9 | . | TGTGCCAGCAGCCGAATACCACAGGGTCCCTACAATGAGCAGTTCTTC | CASSRIPQGPYNEQFF
TRBD1 | TRBJ2-5 | TRBV29-1 | few | TGCAGCGTAGGCGGGACAGGGGGCGCCGAGACCCAGTACTTC | CSVGGTGGAETQYF
. | TRBJ2-7 | TRBV5-1 | many | TGCGCCAGCAGCTTGTGGGCGTCCTACGAGCAGTACTTC | CASSLWASYEQYF